These 14 T cell receptor beta chains were sequenced from one sample in a study of blood T cell repertoires in COVID-19. Sequenced by immunoSEQ multiplex PCR; TCRdb stores in-frame clones only, minus some. The sample has about 400,000 clones; approximately 91% are singletons. Material: PBMCs or T cells enriched from blood (not recorded which). These receptors originate from a woman aged 40 to 50 with acute COVID-19.

The chain uses TRBV7-9 and TRBJ1-2; no clear D. Per the germline V gene, CDR1 is SEHNR and CDR2 is FQNEAQ (reference sequence). V lost 4 bases and J lost 8, with 14 bases in between. CDR3 length: 13 amino acids. The CDR3 loop reads CASSSYGSLGYTF. CDR3 coding DNA: TGTGCCAGCAGCTCCTATGGTTCTTTGGGCTACACCTTC.

The count of this clone is one. The chain combines TRBV30 with TRBJ1-5; D is ambiguous. The ends were cut back, 1 base at V and 1 base at J, with 14 bases in the middle. Germline CDR1 and CDR2: GTSNPN and SVGIG (reference sequence). The CDR3 totals 16 residues. This CDR3 reads CAWSGNLEPSNQPQHF. The CDR3 bases are TGTGCCTGGAGTGGGAACCTGGAGCCGAGCAATCAGCCCCAGCATTTT.

This clone was seen a single time. The rearrangement uses TRBV29-1 and TRBJ2-2, with D possibly matching TRBD2 (5 bases). This CDR3 is built from 13 residues. V lost 6 bases and J 3 bases, leaving 11 bases between the germline ends. The germline V gene has CDR1 SQVTM and CDR2 ANQGSEA. CDR3 DNA sequence: TGCAGCGTCCGGACTGACTACACCGGGGAGCTGTTTTTT. Protein sequence: CSVRTDYTGELFF.

DNA for the CDR3: TGTGCCAGCAGCTTAGCGGGACAGGGCAATCAGCCCCAGCATTTT. The encoded protein is CASSLAGQGNQPQHF. The gene calls are TRBV7-8 and TRBJ1-5; 8 bases fit TRBD1. The CDR3 loop spans 15 amino acids. Trimming took 0 bases from V and 2 from J; bases not matched to a gene: 0. CDR1 SGHVS and CDR2 FQNEAQ come from the germline V gene. The full variable domain, completed using reference TRBV7-8 and TRBJ1-5, is GAGVSQSPRYKVAKRGQDVALRCDPISGHVSLFWYQQALGQGPEFLTYFQNEAQLDKSGLPSDRFFAERPEGSVSTLKIQRTQQEDSAVYLCASSLAGQGNQPQHFGDGTRLSIL.

The chain uses TRBV15 and TRBJ1-2; 9 bases are shared with TRBD1. CDR1 is LNHNV and CDR2 is YYDKDF in the germline V gene (reference sequence). The CDR3 has 16 amino acids. Trimming cost V 3 bases and J 3 bases; bases outside gene matches: 8. The CDR3 loop reads CATSRETGQGYYGYTF. Written as DNA, the CDR3 is TGTGCCACCAGCAGGGAAACGGGACAGGGCTACTATGGCTACACCTTC.

This chain joins TRBV2 and TRBJ1-6; 8 bases match TRBD1. The CDR3 is made up of 15 amino acids. Per germline, CDR1 SNHLY and CDR2 FYNNEI. V was clipped by 2 bases and J by 9 bases; unmatched bases: 6. The chain's CDR3 is CASSEPGGLGSPLHF. CDR3 nucleotides: TGTGCCAGCAGTGAACCAGGGGGCCTGGGTTCACCCCTCCACTTT.

This clone was found once. The chain employs TRBV11-1 and TRBJ2-3, with 10 bases aligning to TRBD1. After removal of 5 bases from V and 3 bases from J, the junction contained 5 bases not matched to a gene. The CDR3 extends over 15 amino acids. CDR1 and CDR2 (germline): SGHAT, FQDESV (reference sequence). In nucleotides, the CDR3 is TGTGCCAGCAGCCACGGACAGGGGGGAACAGATACGCAGTATTTT. Translating it yields CASSHGQGGTDTQYF.

The rearrangement links TRBV18 to TRBJ2-2, with D perhaps matching TRBD2 (6 bases). CDR1 is KGHSH and CDR2 is LQKENI in the germline V gene. The CDR3 totals 16 residues. V shed 1 base and J shed 5 bases, with 14 bases lying between them. This CDR3 reads CASSPLATRETGELFF. CDR3 nucleotides: TGTGCCAGCTCACCACTAGCGACCCGGGAGACCGGGGAGCTGTTTTTT. Complete variable domain (other parts from reference TRBV18 and TRBJ2-2): NAGVMQNPRHLVRRRGQEARLRCSPMKGHSHVYWYRQLPEEGLKFMVYLQKENIIDESGMPKERFSAEFPKEGPSILRIQQVVRGDSAAYFCASSPLATRETGELFFGEGSRLTVL.

This clone appeared once. The chain couples TRBV14 to TRBJ2-3, with 7 bases that match TRBD1. Germline CDR1 SGHDN, CDR2 FVKESK. CDR3 length equals 13 residues. CDR3 region: CAGGVKSTDTQYF. The CDR3 DNA is TGTGCAGGGGGCGTGAAAAGCACAGATACGCAGTATTTT.

This clone was detected only once. V gene TRBV5-5 combines with J gene TRBJ2-4; D is perhaps TRBD1 (7 bases). Trimming shortened V by 3 bases and J by 2 bases, and 12 bases separated the two germline ends. This CDR3 comprises 15 residues. Germline CDR1 reads SGHKS; CDR2 reads YYEKEE (reference sequence). CDR3 in amino acids: CASSYQGDSKNIQYF. The CDR3 DNA is TGTGCCAGCAGCTACCAGGGGGACTCCAAAAACATTCAGTACTTC.

The chain combines TRBV24-1 with TRBJ2-7, with TRBD1 matching 9 bases. Germline lookup yields CDR1 KGHDR and CDR2 SFDVKD. Unmatched junction bases numbered 2, after V lost 3 bases and J lost 3 bases. The CDR3 sequence is 14 residues long. The CDR3 region is CATSDADRGYEQYF. The CDR3 bases are TGTGCCACCAGTGATGCGGACAGGGGCTACGAGCAGTACTTC.

This clone was detected a few times. The V call is TRBV7-9, the J call TRBJ1-2; weak D call: TRBD1 (5 bases). This CDR3 comprises 13 residues. Trimming removed 9 bases from V and 6 bases from J, with 17 bases in between. From germline, CDR1 is SEHNR and CDR2 FQNEAQ (reference sequence). The CDR3 spells CAREAPGRDGYTF. The CDR3 DNA follows: TGTGCCAGGGAGGCACCAGGGAGGGATGGCTACACCTTC.

The chain's CDR3 is CSVVGTLTGGDTEAFF. In DNA form, the CDR3 reads TGCAGCGTTGTGGGGACCCTAACAGGGGGGGACACTGAAGCTTTCTTT. This chain joins TRBV29-1 and TRBJ1-1, with 8 bases matching TRBD1. The CDR3 has 16 residues. The J segment lost 3 bases and the V segment lost 4 bases, leaving 13 bases of the junction unmatched. Per germline, CDR1 SQVTM and CDR2 ANQGSEA.

This clone was seen once. The chain employs TRBV5-5 and TRBJ1-1; TRBD1 matches at 7 bases. The CDR3 totals 14 residues. Germline V CDR1 and CDR2: SGHKS, YYEKEE (reference sequence). V trimming: 1 base; J trimming: 1 base; junction bases outside the gene matches: 1. The CDR3 coding sequence is TGTGCCAGCAGCTTGTACAGGGGGAACACTGAAGCTTTCTTT. This codes for CASSLYRGNTEAFF.